The next 14 T cell receptor beta chains were all read from a single sample in a study of shared clonotypes between healthy human individuals. The assay was immunoSEQ multiplex PCR, and TCRdb's table has in-frame clones only and misses some. The sample holds some 2,500,000 clones, roughly 92% seen once. Sample: naive CD4+ T cells from PBMCs. The subset is: CD45RA+ positively selected. These receptors all come from a young man in good health. Some clones in this sample may be carry-over from other donors' samples.

The rearrangement links TRBV7-3 to TRBJ2-2; no firm D call. Trimming stripped 5 bases from V and 6 bases from J, with 10 bases between. Germline CDR1 SGHTA, CDR2 FQGTGA. The CDR3 totals 13 residues. This chain's CDR3 is CASSTTGAGELFF. The CDR3, as DNA: TGTGCCAGCAGCACTACTGGGGCCGGGGAGCTGTTTTTT.

V and J are TRBV6-1 and TRBJ1-3, with no clear D. Germline loops: CDR1 MNHNS, CDR2 SASEGT. Trimming took 2 bases from V and 0 from J, leaving 11 bases between them. The CDR3 is 16 residues long. The CDR3 bases are TGTGCCAGCAGTGAATGGGGAATACTCTCTGGAAACACCATATATTTT. Encoded protein: CASSEWGILSGNTIYF.

This chain joins TRBV5-1 and TRBJ2-1, with 10 nucleotides matching TRBD2. The V and J ends lost 0 bases and 6 bases, in that order; junction bases with no gene match: 3. This CDR3 comprises 15 residues. CDR1 and CDR2 (germline): SGHRS, YFSETQ. CDR3 protein: CASSLDTSGTNEQFF. CDR3 DNA: TGCGCCAGCAGCTTGGACACTAGCGGGACCAATGAGCAGTTCTTC. Using reference TRBV5-1 and TRBJ2-1 for the parts outside the CDR3, the full variable domain is KAGVTQTPRYLIKTRGQQVTLSCSPISGHRSVSWYQQTPGQGLQFLFEYFSETQRNKGNFPGRFSGRQFSNSRSEMNVSTLELGDSALYLCASSLDTSGTNEQFFGPGTRLTVL.

The chain has TRBV7-3 and TRBJ2-2, with a possible D match to TRBD1 (6 bases). The CDR3 consists of 18 residues. Germline V CDR1 and CDR2: SGHTA, FQGTGA. Trimming cost V 1 base and J 4 bases, with 19 bases left between them. CDR3 sequence reads: CASSLNTKDSFSTGELFF. As DNA, the CDR3 is TGTGCCAGCAGCTTAAACACTAAGGACAGTTTCTCCACCGGGGAGCTGTTTTTT.

This clone has just one count. This rearrangement joins TRBV19 to TRBJ2-1, with 11 bases that match TRBD2. Germline CDR1 LNHDA, CDR2 SQIVND (reference sequence). CDR3 length: 16 residues. The V gene end was trimmed by 5 bases and the J gene end by 4 bases; junction bases not matched to a gene: 7. The CDR3 DNA reads as TGTGCCAGTAGTCCAACTTCTAGCGGGAGGTACAATGAGCAGTTCTTC. This gives the protein CASSPTSSGRYNEQFF.

The chain carries TRBV5-6 and TRBJ1-1; unclear D gene. From germline, CDR1 is SGHDT and CDR2 YYEEEE. The V end lost 1 base, the J end lost 11 bases, and 21 bases lay between the germline ends. The CDR3 is made up of 15 amino acids. The CDR3, as DNA: TGTGCCAGCAGCTTGCGGACGATCAAGGGAATTAAGGCTTTCTTT. It yields the protein CASSLRTIKGIKAFF.

The chain combines TRBV6-1 with TRBJ2-3, with unresolved D. Trimming left V 4 bases short and J 6 bases short, with 8 bases between. The CDR3 extends over 12 amino acids. Germline V CDR1 and CDR2: MNHNS, SASEGT. The chain's CDR3 is CASSVKGDTQYF. The CDR3 DNA reads as TGTGCCAGCAGTGTCAAAGGCGATACGCAGTATTTT.

As to this clone: Other DNA sequences from this sample encode an identical CDR3 as well. This chain joins TRBV20-1 and TRBJ2-3; D gene uncertain. The germline V gene encodes CDR1 DFQATT and CDR2 SNEGSKA (reference sequence). The CDR3 is 11 residues long. The germline V and J ends were trimmed by 1 base and 3 bases, with 2 bases remaining between them. In DNA form, the CDR3 reads TGCAGTGCTAGAGGAACAGATACGCAGTATTTT. As protein: CSARGTDTQYF.

The chain combines TRBV6-6 with TRBJ2-7; tentative D call: TRBD2 (6 bases). Germline V lookup: CDR1 MNHNY, CDR2 SVGAGI (reference sequence). The CDR3 is 15 residues long. The germline V and J ends were trimmed by 0 bases and 0 bases, with 9 bases remaining between them. The CDR3 sequence: CASSYSSGPSYEQYF. Written as DNA, the CDR3 is TGTGCCAGCAGTTACTCTAGCGGCCCCTCCTACGAGCAGTACTTC.

CDR3: CASRGPGPLFF. CDR3 DNA: TGCGCCAGCCGGGGGCCGGGACCCCTGTTCTTC. V gene TRBV4-1 combines with J gene TRBJ2-1, with D perhaps assigned TRBD1 or TRBD2 (6 bases each). Germline V gene sequence: CDR1 MGHRA, CDR2 YSYEKL. With 8 bases removed from V and 15 bases from J, the gap between germline ends came to 17 bases. This CDR3 has 11 amino acids.

The chain uses TRBV6-1 and TRBJ2-2, with D possibly being TRBD2 (6 bases). The CDR3 contains 15 residues. V was cut by 3 bases and J by 3 bases, with 11 bases left in between. Germline V gene sequence: CDR1 MNHNS, CDR2 SASEGT. The CDR3 nucleotides read TGTGCCAGCAGTGAGGGGACGGGGGACACCGGGGAGCTGTTTTTT. This sequence encodes CASSEGTGDTGELFF.

The chain is built from TRBV7-3 and TRBJ2-5; possible D gene TRBD2, 7 bases. Germline V gene data show CDR1 as SGHTA and CDR2 as FQGTGA. V was trimmed by 0 bases and J by 4 bases, leaving 15 bases between them. The length of the CDR3 is 16 residues. This chain's CDR3 is CASSLTPGGQGETQYF. In DNA form, the CDR3 reads TGTGCCAGCAGCTTAACCCCCGGGGGGCAGGGAGAGACCCAGTACTTC. Combining the CDR3 with reference TRBV7-3 and TRBJ2-5 gives the whole variable domain GAGVSQTPSNKVTEKGKYVELRCDPISGHTALYWYRQSLGQGPEFLIYFQGTGAADDSGLPNDRFFAVRPEGSVSTLKIQRTERGDSAVYLCASSLTPGGQGETQYFGPGTRLLVL.

The chain couples TRBV7-2 to TRBJ2-7, with 7 bases that match TRBD1. Germline V CDR1 and CDR2: SGHTA, FQGNSA. V gave up 5 bases and J gave up 2 bases; unmatched junction bases: 12. This CDR3 has 16 residues. The CDR3 sequence is CASSHLSGTVPYEQYF. The CDR3, as DNA: TGTGCCAGCAGCCATCTAAGTGGGACAGTGCCCTACGAGCAGTACTTC.

In regard to this clone: This specimen includes other DNA sequences encoding the same CDR3. The chain joins TRBV5-1 to TRBJ1-2; 8 bases are a match to TRBD1. From germline, CDR1 is SGHRS and CDR2 YFSETQ. The CDR3 contains 14 residues. Unmatched junction bases numbered 1, after V lost 0 bases and J lost 3 bases. The CDR3 loop is CASSLVQGDYGYTF. CDR3 nucleotide sequence: TGCGCCAGCAGCTTGGTACAGGGGGACTATGGCTACACCTTC.